The rows below give T cell receptor beta chains drawn from one sample of a study of T cells in Graves' hyperthyroidism and ophthalmopathy. A single record per CDR3 protein comes from TCRdb applying MiXCR to the multiplex PCR reads. The table has roughly 360,000 distinct CDR3 sequences, roughly 14% seen once. The sample comprised blood. These receptor sequences come from a man younger than 40 with Graves' hyperthyroidism that later progressed to Graves' ophthalmopathy. Each CDR3 is given with its conserved first and last residue. The D gene is left open where the match is weak. Clone size is given for some rows only: seen once, a few or many times, or a class if the clone is expanded.

>TRBD1|many|TRBJ1-6|14|TRBV5-5
TGTGCCAGCAGCTTCGACAGGGGGAATTCACCCCTCCACTTT
CASSFDRGNSPLHF
>NA|few|TRBJ1-5|16|TRBV3-1
TGTGCCAGTGGAGGAGGGGGGCTTTATAGCAATCAGCCCCAGCATTTT
CASGGGGLYSNQPQHF
>TRBD1|many|TRBJ1-5|14|TRBV30
TGTGCCTGGAGGGGACAGGGGGGGGTTCAGCCCCAGCATTTT
CAWRGQGGVQPQHF
>NA|NA|TRBJ2-3|13|TRBV27
TGTGCCAGCAGTTTGGTACTTCGAGATACGCAGTATTTT
CASSLVLRDTQYF
>NA|many|TRBJ2-1|15|TRBV11-3
TGTGCCAGCGACGTCCCGGAACCCTTCTACAATGAGCAGTTCTTC
CASDVPEPFYNEQFF
>TRBD1|many|TRBJ2-7|13|TRBV28
TGTGCCAGTAGACAGGGGGCTTCCTACGAGCAGTACTTC
CASRQGASYEQYF
>NA|many|TRBJ1-2|13|TRBV7-9
TGTGCCAGCCACAGGGAAACCAACTATGGCTACACCTTC
CASHRETNYGYTF
>TRBD1|many|TRBJ2-7|13|TRBV20-1
TGCAGTGCTAGGGCCGACAGGGAGTACGAGCAGTACTTC
CSARADREYEQYF
>NA|NA|TRBJ1-1|13|TRBV9
TGTGCCAGCACCCGCGAGGCCAGCGGAGAAGCTTTCTTT
CASTREASGEAFF
>TRBD1|few|TRBJ1-2|15|TRBV10-3
TGTGCCATCAGTGCGCCCGGGACAGAACTCTATGGCTACACCTTC
CAISAPGTELYGYTF
>TRBD1|NA|TRBJ2-7|17|TRBV19
TGTGCCAGTAGTCCGCCACTCCGGGACAGGGGAGCCTACGAGCAGTACTTC
CASSPPLRDRGAYEQYF
>TRBD2|NA|TRBJ2-2|16|TRBV2
TGTGCCAGCACCGGACTAGCGGGGGGAAACACCGGGGAGCTGTTTTTT
CASTGLAGGNTGELFF
>TRBD1|few|TRBJ1-2|17|TRBV14
TGTGCCAGCAGCCAAGATGCCTCTCAAACAGGGGAAAATGGCTACACCTTC
CASSQDASQTGENGYTF
>NA|few|TRBJ1-5|13|TRBV6-1
TGTGCCACCCGGGACACGCGCAATCAGCCCCAGCATTTT
CATRDTRNQPQHF
>TRBD2|NA|TRBJ2-5|16|TRBV12-3/TRBV12-4
TGTGCCAGCACTCTGTTGTATAGCGGGGTTACGGAGACCCAGTACTTC
CASTLLYSGVTETQYF
>NA|many|TRBJ2-2|15|TRBV6-1
TGTGCCAGCTCCCCAATGGCAGGGGACACCGGGGAGCTGTTTTTT
CASSPMAGDTGELFF
>TRBD1|many|TRBJ2-7|15|TRBV7-6
TGTGCCAGCAGCCCTACCGGGACAGGGGGAAACGAGCAGTACTTC
CASSPTGTGGNEQYF
>TRBD1|NA|TRBJ1-1|18|TRBV5-6
TGTGCCAGCAGCTCGTGGACAGGATCAAATCTCATGAACACTGAAGCTTTCTTT
CASSSWTGSNLMNTEAFF
>TRBD1|many|TRBJ1-6|15|TRBV2
TGTGCCAGCAGTCCGCAGGGGGTGACGGTTTCACCCCTCCACTTT
CASSPQGVTVSPLHF
>TRBD2|many|TRBJ2-5|15|TRBV12-3/TRBV12-4
TGTGCCAGCAGTTTCCCGGCGGGGGAGGGGGAGACCCAGTACTTC
CASSFPAGEGETQYF
>TRBD1|many|TRBJ1-1|16|TRBV13
TGTGCCAGCAGCGAACAGGGGGCGGGGTCCCACACTGAAGCTTTCTTT
CASSEQGAGSHTEAFF
>NA|NA|TRBJ1-2|14|TRBV5-5
TGTGCCAGCAGCTTGGAGGCAGGGTGGTATGGCTACACCTTC
CASSLEAGWYGYTF
>TRBD1|many|TRBJ2-7|16|TRBV28
TGTGCCAGCAGTCCTACAGACAGGGCGAGCTCCTACGAGCAGTACTTC
CASSPTDRASSYEQYF
>NA|few|TRBJ1-5|15|TRBV4-1
TGCGCCAGCAGCCAGGTCGTGGGATCCTCGCAGCCCCAGCATTTT
CASSQVVGSSQPQHF
>TRBD1|NA|TRBJ2-5|16|TRBV6-1
TGTGCCAGCAGCCCAGGACAGGGACTCCTATGGGAGACCCAGTACTTC
CASSPGQGLLWETQYF
>TRBD2|many|TRBJ2-3|14|TRBV20-1
TGCAGTGTCTCTACTAGCGGGGGTGCAGATACGCAGTATTTT
CSVSTSGGADTQYF
>NA|many|TRBJ1-1|14|TRBV11-3
TGTGCCAGCAGCACGGGCGGTATGAACACTGAAGCTTTCTTT
CASSTGGMNTEAFF
>TRBD1|many|TRBJ1-1|15|TRBV2
TGTGCCAGCAGTGATGACAGGGCCATGAACACTGAAGCTTTCTTT
CASSDDRAMNTEAFF
>NA|NA|TRBJ2-1|15|TRBV24-1
TGTGCCACCAACCCGCAGGCCCCTCTTCGGAATGAGCAGTTCTTC
CATNPQAPLRNEQFF
>NA|few|TRBJ2-7|16|TRBV4-1
TGCGCCAGCAGCCAAGATCCCCCGTGGGGGAGGTACGAGCAGTACTTC
CASSQDPPWGRYEQYF
>TRBD2|NA|TRBJ2-1|16|TRBV10-2
TGCGCCAGCAGTGAGTCAGGGAGGGTAATCTACAATGAGCAGTTCTTC
CASSESGRVIYNEQFF
>NA|few|TRBJ2-1|11|TRBV30
TGTGCCTGGAGTGTGGGGGACGAGCAGTTCTTC
CAWSVGDEQFF
>NA|NA|TRBJ2-1|14|TRBV5-1
TGCGCCAGCAGCTTGGCCCCGGCACCCCCGAGGAAGTTCTTC
CASSLAPAPPRKFF
>TRBD2|many|TRBJ2-5|15|TRBV7-9
TGTGCCAGCAGCCAAACGGGACTAAGGAAGGAGACCCAGTACTTC
CASSQTGLRKETQYF
>TRBD2|NA|TRBJ2-2|16|TRBV27
TGTGCCAGCAGAATATCAGCGGGGGGGCCGGGCGGGGAGCTGTTTTTT
CASRISAGGPGGELFF
>TRBD2|few|TRBJ2-2|18|TRBV28
TGTGCCAGCAGTCCTAATGGACTAGCGGGGGAGGACACCGGGGAGCTGTTTTTT
CASSPNGLAGEDTGELFF
>NA|NA|TRBJ1-6|12|TRBV10-3
TGTGCCATCTCCGCAGGGGATTCACCCCTCCACTTT
CAISAGDSPLHF
>TRBD2|many|TRBJ2-3|15|TRBV2
TGTGCCAGCAGTGGGACTAGCATGAGGACAGATACGCAGTATTTT
CASSGTSMRTDTQYF
>NA|many|TRBJ1-6|16|TRBV20-1
TGCAGTGCTAGAGAACGGAGGGTTACCTATAATTCACCCCTCCACTTT
CSARERRVTYNSPLHF
>TRBD2|many|TRBJ2-5|14|TRBV20-1
TGCAGTGCTGTTAGCGGGGGGGCTTTGGAGACCCAGTACTTC
CSAVSGGALETQYF
>NA|many|TRBJ1-5|17|TRBV28
TGTGCCAGCAGCAGGGGCCCTACCCTCCGAAATAATCAGCCCCAGCATTTT
CASSRGPTLRNNQPQHF
>TRBD2|many|TRBJ2-7|14|TRBV18
TGTGCCAGCTCACCCGGACTAGCGGGCTACGAGCAGTACTTC
CASSPGLAGYEQYF
>NA|few|TRBJ1-1|15|TRBV27
TGTGCCAGCAGTTTGGGGTTTGTCGACGGATCTGAAGCTTTCTTT
CASSLGFVDGSEAFF
>TRBD1|few|TRBJ1-6|17|TRBV5-1
TGCGCCAGCAGCTTGTGGGTGCGGACAGGTGCTAATTCACCCCTCCACTTT
CASSLWVRTGANSPLHF